The 3 T cell receptor beta chains reported below all come from one sample, sequenced in a study of post-analysis software for immune sequencing data. Built from TCR beta cDNA, the libraries had unique molecular identifiers in them. MiXCR was run by TCRdb on the PCR reads, yielding one entry per CDR3 protein. The sample contains around 400,000 distinct CDR3 sequences, 35% to 45% of which appear only once. No cognate antigen is known for these TCRs. General study results and limits: In patients, four to six TRBV segments were more frequent than in controls, with TRBV5-6, TRBV5-1 and TRBV20-1 among them.

Material: blood. The receptors originated from a girl aged 2-10 years with multiple sclerosis.

This clonotype has just one count. The chain combines TRBV25-1 with TRBJ2-2; 7 bases line up with TRBD1. The V segment lost 4 bases and the J segment 3 bases; nucleotides outside the gene matches: 11. There are 17 residues in the CDR3. Germline V gives CDR1 MGHDK, CDR2 SYGVNS. In DNA form, the CDR3 reads TGTGCCAGCAGTGCGTGGCAGGGGGTCAAGGACACCGGGGAGCTGTTTTTT. Amino acid sequence: CASSAWQGVKDTGELFF.

This clonotype showed up just a few times. This rearrangement joins TRBV5-1 to TRBJ2-4; D possibly uses TRBD1 or TRBD2 (6 bases each). Trimming left V 2 bases short and J 9 bases short, with 15 bases between. Germline assignment: CDR1 SGHRS and CDR2 YFSETQ. The CDR3 covers 14 residues. The CDR3 bases are TGCGCCAGCAGCTTACCGGGGGCAAAGTCCATTCAGTACTTC. Its translation is CASSLPGAKSIQYF.

This chain connects TRBV29-1 to TRBJ1-4; D uncertain. Trimming took off 3 bases at V and 6 bases at J, with 8 bases between the two ends. Germline loops: CDR1 SQVTM, CDR2 ANQGSEA. The CDR3 is 12 residues long. The CDR3 DNA reads as TGCAGCGTTGAGACGGAGGATGAAAAACTGTTTTTT. Translating it yields CSVETEDEKLFF.